This is a list of T cell receptor beta chains from one sample in a study of CD8 T cells in ankylosing spondylitis. Via MiXCR, TCRdb re-called the 5' RACE reads, giving one row per CDR3 protein. This repertoire shows roughly 120,000 distinct CDR3 sequences, about 13% found once; its top ten account for 2.5% to 3.5%. The sequencing input was blood, either unsorted or a sorted T cell fraction (not recorded which). Receptor source: a female donor with ankylosing spondylitis or in good health (not recorded which). Both conserved end residues are part of each CDR3. D genes are given only for firm matches. Where a row states a size, it is once, few, many or the class of an expanded clone; other rows omit it.

v_gene: TRBV18
j_gene: TRBJ1-1
d_gene: -
abundance: -
CDR3aa: CASSPDTNEAFF
CDR3nt: TGTGCCAGCTCACCCGATACGAATGAAGCTTTCTTT

v_gene: TRBV7-8
j_gene: TRBJ2-1
d_gene: TRBD2
abundance: -
CDR3aa: CASSLGATSGNREQFF
CDR3nt: TGTGCCAGCAGCTTAGGTGCCACTAGCGGGAATCGTGAGCAGTTCTTC

v_gene: TRBV10-3
j_gene: TRBJ1-2
d_gene: TRBD1
abundance: many
CDR3aa: CATGQGTLYGYTF
CDR3nt: TGTGCCACGGGACAGGGGACCCTCTATGGCTACACCTTC

v_gene: TRBV7-9
j_gene: TRBJ2-7
d_gene: TRBD2
abundance: -
CDR3aa: CASSFESGSNSHEQYF
CDR3nt: TGTGCCAGCAGCTTTGAAAGCGGGAGTAATTCCCACGAGCAGTACTTC

v_gene: TRBV12-3/TRBV12-4
j_gene: TRBJ2-7
d_gene: -
abundance: many
CDR3aa: CASSYRSYEQYF
CDR3nt: TGTGCCAGCAGTTACCGCTCCTACGAGCAGTACTTC

v_gene: TRBV20-1
j_gene: TRBJ2-7
d_gene: -
abundance: -
CDR3aa: CSARPGQLAYEQYF
CDR3nt: TGCAGTGCTAGACCCGGACAACTAGCCTACGAGCAGTACTTC

v_gene: TRBV29-1
j_gene: TRBJ2-3
d_gene: -
abundance: many
CDR3aa: CSVVSDGATDTQYF
CDR3nt: TGCAGCGTTGTATCAGACGGTGCCACAGATACGCAGTATTTT

v_gene: TRBV5-1
j_gene: TRBJ2-2
d_gene: TRBD1
abundance: -
CDR3aa: CASSLRDTGVTGELFF
CDR3nt: TGCGCCAGCAGCTTGAGGGACACAGGGGTCACCGGGGAGCTGTTTTTT

v_gene: TRBV3-1
j_gene: TRBJ1-1
d_gene: -
abundance: -
CDR3aa: CASSQVSGVGTEAFF
CDR3nt: TGTGCCAGCAGCCAAGTCTCGGGGGTCGGCACTGAAGCTTTCTTT

v_gene: TRBV15
j_gene: TRBJ2-5
d_gene: -
abundance: -
CDR3aa: CATSRRTGYQEAQYF
CDR3nt: TGTGCCACCAGCAGAAGAACAGGGTACCAAGAGGCCCAGTACTTC

v_gene: TRBV20-1
j_gene: TRBJ2-1
d_gene: TRBD2
abundance: -
CDR3aa: CSAYLAGGSRNEQFF
CDR3nt: TGCAGTGCTTACCTAGCGGGGGGGTCCAGGAATGAGCAGTTCTTC

v_gene: TRBV5-1
j_gene: TRBJ2-7
d_gene: TRBD2
abundance: few
CDR3aa: CASSFTSGVNEQYF
CDR3nt: TGCGCCAGCAGCTTCACTAGCGGGGTCAACGAGCAGTACTTC

v_gene: TRBV20-1
j_gene: TRBJ1-5
d_gene: TRBD1
abundance: -
CDR3aa: CSARQGNGQPQHF
CDR3nt: TGCAGTGCCAGACAGGGAAACGGTCAGCCCCAGCATTTT

v_gene: TRBV19
j_gene: TRBJ1-5
d_gene: -
abundance: -
CDR3aa: CASSIGLLRDQPQHF
CDR3nt: TGTGCCAGTAGTATAGGCCTGCTCAGGGACCAGCCCCAGCATTTT

v_gene: TRBV20-1
j_gene: TRBJ1-5
d_gene: -
abundance: few
CDR3aa: CSALGGDDQPQHF
CDR3nt: TGCAGTGCTTTGGGAGGGGATGATCAGCCCCAGCATTTT

v_gene: TRBV19
j_gene: TRBJ2-7
d_gene: -
abundance: -
CDR3aa: CASSILGSSGEQYF
CDR3nt: TGTGCCAGTAGTATTCTCGGGAGTTCGGGCGAGCAGTACTTC

v_gene: TRBV9
j_gene: TRBJ2-6
d_gene: -
abundance: -
CDR3aa: CASSVNREASGANVLTF
CDR3nt: TGTGCCAGCAGCGTAAACAGGGAGGCCTCTGGGGCCAACGTCCTGACTTTC

v_gene: TRBV12-3/TRBV12-4
j_gene: TRBJ1-1
d_gene: -
abundance: -
CDR3aa: CASSLVVGRAHTEAFF
CDR3nt: TGTGCCAGCAGTTTGGTTGTCGGCAGGGCCCACACTGAAGCTTTCTTT

v_gene: TRBV6-6
j_gene: TRBJ1-2
d_gene: -
abundance: few
CDR3aa: CASTLPGFTGYTF
CDR3nt: TGTGCCAGCACCCTCCCAGGGTTTACTGGCTACACCTTC

v_gene: TRBV5-1
j_gene: TRBJ2-7
d_gene: -
abundance: few
CDR3aa: CASSLNGFGYEQYF
CDR3nt: TGCGCCAGCAGCTTGAATGGTTTCGGCTACGAGCAGTACTTC

v_gene: TRBV29-1
j_gene: TRBJ2-5
d_gene: TRBD1
abundance: many
CDR3aa: CSVRTGWETQYF
CDR3nt: TGCAGCGTCCGGACAGGCTGGGAGACCCAGTACTTC

v_gene: TRBV12-3/TRBV12-4
j_gene: TRBJ2-7
d_gene: -
abundance: -
CDR3aa: CASSLLGGKVPYF
CDR3nt: TGTGCCAGCAGTTTATTAGGGGGGAAGGTCCCGTACTTC

v_gene: TRBV5-1
j_gene: TRBJ1-1
d_gene: -
abundance: -
CDR3aa: CASSFLGQHEAFF
CDR3nt: TGCGCCAGCAGCTTTTTAGGACAGCATGAAGCTTTCTTT

v_gene: TRBV12-3/TRBV12-4
j_gene: TRBJ2-1
d_gene: TRBD2
abundance: -
CDR3aa: CATTAGGDYNEQFF
CDR3nt: TGTGCCACTACTGCGGGGGGGGATTATAATGAGCAGTTCTTC

v_gene: TRBV7-9
j_gene: TRBJ2-2
d_gene: TRBD1
abundance: -
CDR3aa: CASSFGDRNTGELFF
CDR3nt: TGTGCCAGCAGCTTTGGGGACAGAAACACCGGGGAGCTGTTTTTT

v_gene: TRBV4-2
j_gene: TRBJ1-2
d_gene: -
abundance: few
CDR3aa: CASSQARYTANYGYTF
CDR3nt: TGTGCCAGCAGCCAAGCCCGATACACAGCTAACTATGGCTACACCTTC

v_gene: TRBV5-1
j_gene: TRBJ1-5
d_gene: TRBD1
abundance: many
CDR3aa: CASSQGGLNQPQHF
CDR3nt: TGCGCCAGCAGCCAGGGGGGCCTCAATCAGCCCCAGCATTTT

v_gene: TRBV7-2
j_gene: TRBJ1-2
d_gene: TRBD1
abundance: -
CDR3aa: CASNFQLQGANGYTF
CDR3nt: TGTGCCAGCAACTTCCAATTGCAGGGGGCGAATGGCTACACCTTC

v_gene: TRBV5-1
j_gene: TRBJ2-7
d_gene: TRBD1
abundance: many
CDR3aa: CASSLMGQSRRREQYF
CDR3nt: TGCGCCAGCAGCTTGATGGGACAGTCCCGCCGTCGCGAGCAGTACTTC

v_gene: TRBV12-3/TRBV12-4
j_gene: TRBJ2-1
d_gene: TRBD2
abundance: few
CDR3aa: CASSFRAGAHNEQFF
CDR3nt: TGTGCCAGCAGTTTTCGAGCGGGAGCCCACAATGAGCAGTTCTTC

v_gene: TRBV7-3
j_gene: TRBJ1-5
d_gene: -
abundance: -
CDR3aa: CASSSTGPGNQPQHF
CDR3nt: TGTGCCAGCAGCTCGACAGGCCCCGGCAATCAGCCCCAGCATTTT